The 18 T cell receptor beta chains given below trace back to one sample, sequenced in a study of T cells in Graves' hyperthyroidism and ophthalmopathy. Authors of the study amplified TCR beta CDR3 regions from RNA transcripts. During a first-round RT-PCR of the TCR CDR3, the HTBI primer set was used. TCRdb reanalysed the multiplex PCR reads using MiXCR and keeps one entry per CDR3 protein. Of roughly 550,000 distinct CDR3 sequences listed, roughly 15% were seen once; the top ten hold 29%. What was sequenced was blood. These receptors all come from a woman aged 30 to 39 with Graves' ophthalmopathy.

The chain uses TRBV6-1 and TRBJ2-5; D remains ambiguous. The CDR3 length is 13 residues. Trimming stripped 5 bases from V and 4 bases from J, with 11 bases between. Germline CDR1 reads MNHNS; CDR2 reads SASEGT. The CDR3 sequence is CASSYVGRETQYF. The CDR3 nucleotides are TGTGCCAGCAGTTATGTGGGTCGAGAGACCCAGTACTTC.

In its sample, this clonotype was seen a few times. In DNA form, the CDR3 reads TGCAGCGTTGAAGTACCAGGCAGCCGCACGGGGGGCGAGCAGTACTTC. Translation: CSVEVPGSRTGGEQYF. The rearrangement links TRBV29-1 to TRBJ2-7, with TRBD2 matching over 7 bases. CDR1 and CDR2 (germline): SQVTM, ANQGSEA. V gave up 1 base and J gave up 6 bases; unmatched junction bases: 15. CDR3 length: 16 amino acids.

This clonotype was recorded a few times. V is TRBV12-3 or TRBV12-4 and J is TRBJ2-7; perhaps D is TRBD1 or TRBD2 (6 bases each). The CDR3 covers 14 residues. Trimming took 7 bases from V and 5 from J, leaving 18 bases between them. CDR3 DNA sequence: TGTGCCAGCAATGCCCCGGGGGCTGCTAACGAGCAGTACTTC. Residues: CASNAPGAANEQYF.

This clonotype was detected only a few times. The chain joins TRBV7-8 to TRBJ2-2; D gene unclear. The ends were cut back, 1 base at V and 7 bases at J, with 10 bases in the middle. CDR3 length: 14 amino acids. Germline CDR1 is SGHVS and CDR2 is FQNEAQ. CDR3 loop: CASSLGRMNGELFF. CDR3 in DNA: TGTGCCAGCAGCTTAGGGCGGATGAACGGGGAGCTGTTTTTT.

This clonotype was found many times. CDR3 amino acids: CASSLVGWGPPSSTDTQYF. The CDR3 DNA sequence: TGTGCCAGCAGCTTAGTGGGTTGGGGGCCCCCAAGCTCCACAGATACGCAGTATTTT. V gene TRBV7-8 combines with J gene TRBJ2-3; possibly TRBD1 for D (6 bases). CDR1 and CDR2 (germline): SGHVS, FQNEAQ. The CDR3 has 19 amino acids. The V end lost 1 base, the J end lost 2 bases, and 22 bases lay between the germline ends.

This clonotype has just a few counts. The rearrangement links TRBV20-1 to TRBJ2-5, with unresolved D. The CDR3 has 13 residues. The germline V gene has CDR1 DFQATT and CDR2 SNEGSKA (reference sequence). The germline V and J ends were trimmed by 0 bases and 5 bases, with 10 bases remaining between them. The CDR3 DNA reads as TGCAGTGCTAGAGATGGTCAGAGGGAGACCCAGTACTTC. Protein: CSARDGQRETQYF.

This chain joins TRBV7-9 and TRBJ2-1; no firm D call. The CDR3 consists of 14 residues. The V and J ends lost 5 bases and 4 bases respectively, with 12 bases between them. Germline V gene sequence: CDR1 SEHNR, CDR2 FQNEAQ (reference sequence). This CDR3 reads CASSPWPGYNEQFF. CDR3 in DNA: TGTGCCAGCAGCCCATGGCCAGGATACAATGAGCAGTTCTTC.

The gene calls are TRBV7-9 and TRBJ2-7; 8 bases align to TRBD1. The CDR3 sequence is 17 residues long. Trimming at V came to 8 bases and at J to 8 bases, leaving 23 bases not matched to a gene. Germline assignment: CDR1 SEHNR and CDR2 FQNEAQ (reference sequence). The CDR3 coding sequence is TGTGCCAGCCTGGGGGTGGGACAGGACCATTCGGTCTGGCAGCAGTACTTC. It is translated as CASLGVGQDHSVWQQYF. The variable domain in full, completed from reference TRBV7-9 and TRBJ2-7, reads DTGVSQNPRHKITKRGQNVTFRCDPISEHNRLYWYRQTLGQGPEFLTYFQNEAQLEKSRLLSDRFSAERPKGSFSTLEIQRTEQGDSAMYLCASLGVGQDHSVWQQYFGPGTRLTVT.

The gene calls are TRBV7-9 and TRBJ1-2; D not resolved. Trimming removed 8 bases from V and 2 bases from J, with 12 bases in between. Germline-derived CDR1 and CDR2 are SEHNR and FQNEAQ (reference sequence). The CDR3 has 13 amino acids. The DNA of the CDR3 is TGTGCCAGCGCCGCCTGGGAGAACTATGGCTACACCTTC. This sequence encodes CASAAWENYGYTF.

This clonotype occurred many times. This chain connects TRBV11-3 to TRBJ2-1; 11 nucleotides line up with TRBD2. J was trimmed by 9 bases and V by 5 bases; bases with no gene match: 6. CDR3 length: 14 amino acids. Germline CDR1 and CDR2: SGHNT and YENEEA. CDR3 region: CASSPPSGRFEQFF. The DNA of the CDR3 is TGTGCCAGCAGCCCCCCTAGCGGGAGGTTTGAGCAGTTCTTC.

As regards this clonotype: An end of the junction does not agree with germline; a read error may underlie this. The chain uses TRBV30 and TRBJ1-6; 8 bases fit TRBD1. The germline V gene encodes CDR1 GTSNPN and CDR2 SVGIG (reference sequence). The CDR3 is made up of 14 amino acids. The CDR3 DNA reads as TGTACCTGGAGTGTACCAGGGGGCTTTTCACCCCTCCACTTT. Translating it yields CTWSVPGGFSPLHF.

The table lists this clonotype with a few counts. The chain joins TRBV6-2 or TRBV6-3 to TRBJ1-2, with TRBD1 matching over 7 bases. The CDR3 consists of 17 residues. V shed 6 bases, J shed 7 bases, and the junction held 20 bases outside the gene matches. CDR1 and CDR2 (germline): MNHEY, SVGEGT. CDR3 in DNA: TGTGCCAGCAGCCTCGACAGGGTACCGAAGGAGCGACTTGGCTACACCTTC. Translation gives CASSLDRVPKERLGYTF.

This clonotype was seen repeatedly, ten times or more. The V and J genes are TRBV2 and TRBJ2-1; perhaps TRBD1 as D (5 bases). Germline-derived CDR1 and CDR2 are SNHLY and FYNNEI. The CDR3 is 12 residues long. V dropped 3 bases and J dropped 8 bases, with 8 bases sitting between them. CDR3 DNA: TGTGCCAGCAGTGACAGGGTCCATGAGCAGTTCTTC. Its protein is CASSDRVHEQFF. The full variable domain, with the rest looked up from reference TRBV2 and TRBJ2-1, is EPEVTQTPSHQVTQMGQEVILRCVPISNHLYFYWYRQILGQKVEFLVSFYNNEISEKSEIFDDQFSVERPDGSNFTLKIRSTKLEDSAMYFCASSDRVHEQFFGPGTRLTVL.

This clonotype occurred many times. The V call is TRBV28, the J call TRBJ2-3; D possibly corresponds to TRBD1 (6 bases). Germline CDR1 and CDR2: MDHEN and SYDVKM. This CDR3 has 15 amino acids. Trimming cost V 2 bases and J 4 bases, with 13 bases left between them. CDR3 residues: CASSLGGTRADTQYF. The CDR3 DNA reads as TGTGCCAGCAGTTTAGGGGGCACTCGGGCAGATACGCAGTATTTT.

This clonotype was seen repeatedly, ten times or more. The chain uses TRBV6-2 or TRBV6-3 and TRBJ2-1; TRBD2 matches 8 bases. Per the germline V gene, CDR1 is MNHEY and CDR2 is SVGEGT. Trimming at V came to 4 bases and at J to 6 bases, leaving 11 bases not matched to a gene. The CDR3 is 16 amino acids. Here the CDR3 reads CASSSPYSGSGNEQFF. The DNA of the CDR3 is TGTGCCAGCAGTTCACCTTACAGCGGGAGTGGCAATGAGCAGTTCTTC.

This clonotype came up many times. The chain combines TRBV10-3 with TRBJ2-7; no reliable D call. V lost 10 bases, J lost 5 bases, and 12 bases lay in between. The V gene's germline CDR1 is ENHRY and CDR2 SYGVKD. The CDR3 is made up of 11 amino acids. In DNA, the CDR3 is TGTGCCACCCGGCTTGATGACGAGCAGTACTTC. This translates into CATRLDDEQYF.

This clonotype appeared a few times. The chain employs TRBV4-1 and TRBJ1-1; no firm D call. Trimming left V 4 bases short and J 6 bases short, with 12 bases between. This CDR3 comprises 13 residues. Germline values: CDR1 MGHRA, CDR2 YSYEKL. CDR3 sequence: CASSLTADAEAFF. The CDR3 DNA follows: TGCGCCAGCAGCCTGACCGCAGACGCTGAAGCTTTCTTT.

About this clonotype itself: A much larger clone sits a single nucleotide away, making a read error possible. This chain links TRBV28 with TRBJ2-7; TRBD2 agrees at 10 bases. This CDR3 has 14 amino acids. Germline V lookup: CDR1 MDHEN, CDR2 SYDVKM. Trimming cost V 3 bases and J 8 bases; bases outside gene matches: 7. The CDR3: CASSFLSGRYKQYF. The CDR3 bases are TGTGCCAGCAGTTTTCTTAGCGGGAGGTACAAGCAGTACTTC. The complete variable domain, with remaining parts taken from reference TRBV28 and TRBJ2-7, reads DVKVTQSSRYLVKRTGEKVFLECVQDMDHENMFWYRQDPGLGLRLIYFSYDVKMKEKGDIPEGYSVSREKKERFSLILESASTNQTSMYLCASSFLSGRYKQYFGPGTRLTVT.